This passage covers 18 T cell receptor beta chains from one sample sequenced in a study of blood T cell repertoires in COVID-19. Method: immunoSEQ multiplex PCR; TCRdb's copy keeps in-frame clones and lacks some. This table has roughly 230,000 clones, approximately 84% appearing once. The material sequenced was peripheral blood. Source of these receptors: a man in his forties or fifties with acute or convalescent COVID-19.

This clone was observed at least ten times. The genes are TRBV23-1 and TRBJ1-1; 7 positions match TRBD1. TRBV23-1 is an open reading frame, and its role is uncertain. The CDR3 has 13 residues. The V segment lost 6 bases and the J segment 1 base; nucleotides outside the gene matches: 2. The CDR3 nucleotides are TGCGCCAGCAGATACAGGGGGAACACTGAAGCTTTCTTT. Its translation is CASRYRGNTEAFF.

The CDR3 bases are TGTGCCAGCAGCCTCGGGGGATCGGGAGGCTACACCTTC. It encodes CASSLGGSGGYTF. The chain combines TRBV7-6 with TRBJ1-2; D is possibly TRBD1 (5 bases). CDR1 and CDR2 (germline): SGHVS, FNYEAQ. The CDR3 contains 13 residues. Trimming took off 5 bases at V and 8 bases at J, with 15 bases between the two ends.

The chain has TRBV27 and TRBJ2-2; no firm D call. Germline CDR1 and CDR2: MNHEY and SMNVEV (reference sequence). Trimming removed 3 bases from V and 5 bases from J, with 10 bases in between. The CDR3 sequence is 14 residues long. CDR3 sequence (DNA): TGTGCCAGCAGTTTCTCGTCAGGAACCGGGGAGCTGTTTTTT. Protein sequence: CASSFSSGTGELFF.

This chain links TRBV19 with TRBJ1-5; D not resolved. The ends were cut back, 8 bases at V and 0 bases at J, with 5 bases in the middle. Germline V gene lookup returns CDR1 LNHDA and CDR2 SQIVND (reference sequence). The CDR3 length is 12 residues. The CDR3 DNA reads as TGTGCCAGTGCTAATAGCAATCAGCCCCAGCATTTT. Protein product: CASANSNQPQHF.

The rearrangement links TRBV28 to TRBJ2-7; 7 bases are a match to TRBD1. The CDR3 is made up of 15 amino acids. From germline, CDR1 is MDHEN and CDR2 SYDVKM. Germline trimming cut 6 bases from V and 5 bases from J; bases unmatched to any gene: 13. CDR3 amino acids: CASSLPSDRADEQYF. DNA for the CDR3: TGTGCCAGCAGCCTCCCCTCTGACAGGGCCGACGAGCAGTACTTC.

The chain combines TRBV5-6 with TRBJ1-5; 9 bases fit TRBD1. Germline values: CDR1 SGHDT, CDR2 YYEEEE. The CDR3 spans 15 residues. V dropped 3 bases and J dropped 3; count of bases not matched to a gene: 4. The CDR3 DNA sequence: TGTGCCAGCAGCTACGGGACAGGGCACAATCAGCCCCAGCATTTT. Amino acid sequence: CASSYGTGHNQPQHF.

This clone has just a few counts. The rearrangement links TRBV19 to TRBJ1-1; D is undetermined. CDR1 LNHDA and CDR2 SQIVND come from the germline V gene (reference sequence). The germline V and J ends were trimmed by 3 bases and 5 bases, with 19 bases remaining between them. CDR3 length: 16 amino acids. As DNA, the CDR3 is TGTGCCAGTAGTATTTTGTCCGGGTTGCCGAGAACTGAAGCTTTCTTT. It translates to CASSILSGLPRTEAFF.

The rearrangement links TRBV19 to TRBJ1-3; the match to TRBD1 covers 8 bases. V was pared by 4 bases and J by 0 bases, with 5 bases of the junction left unmatched. The CDR3 sequence is 16 residues long. Germline values: CDR1 LNHDA, CDR2 SQIVND (reference sequence). CDR3 residues: CASSRNRGSSGNTIYF. The CDR3 region has the DNA TGTGCCAGTAGTAGGAACAGGGGGAGCTCTGGAAACACCATATATTTT.

This rearrangement joins TRBV11-3 to TRBJ2-7; the D gene is possibly TRBD1 (5 bases). V lost 4 bases and J 2 bases, leaving 21 bases between the germline ends. The CDR3 is 17 residues long. CDR1 is SGHNT and CDR2 is YENEEA in the germline V gene. The CDR3 DNA reads as TGTGCCAGCAGCTCCCCGACAGATGGCTCCTTGGCCTACGAGCAGTACTTC. The encoded protein is CASSSPTDGSLAYEQYF.

The genes are TRBV10-1 and TRBJ2-2, with TRBD1 matching over 7 bases. The germline gives CDR1 WNHNN, CDR2 SYGVQD (reference sequence). The length of the CDR3 is 15 residues. V trimming: 0 bases; J trimming: 6 bases; junction bases outside the gene matches: 4. CDR3 sequence (DNA): TGCGCCAGCAGTGAGTCGGTGGGGACAGCCGGGGAGCTGTTTTTT. It encodes CASSESVGTAGELFF.

The chain carries TRBV9 and TRBJ1-2; tentatively, D is TRBD1 (6 bases). V dropped 3 bases and J dropped 8 bases, with 11 bases sitting between them. This CDR3 is built from 12 residues. Germline assignment: CDR1 SGDLS and CDR2 YYNGEE. The CDR3 region has the DNA TGTGCCAGCAGCGGCCACAGGGAAGGCTACACCTTC. The encoded protein is CASSGHREGYTF.

J is TRBJ2-3 and V is TRBV28, with D possibly being TRBD1 (5 bases). Trimming stripped 3 bases from V and 4 bases from J, with 20 bases between. CDR1 is MDHEN and CDR2 is SYDVKM in the germline V gene. This CDR3 spans 17 amino acids. The CDR3 protein is CASSLFASPLGPDTQYF. CDR3 DNA: TGTGCCAGCAGTTTGTTCGCTTCGCCTCTGGGGCCAGATACGCAGTATTTT.

The V call is TRBV30, the J call TRBJ1-2; 11 bases agree with TRBD1. CDR1 and CDR2 from the germline V gene are GTSNPN and SVGIG (reference sequence). Trimming took 5 bases from V and 7 from J; bases not matched to a gene: 6. CDR3 length: 13 residues. The CDR3 loop reads CAWGSGQGGGYTF. The CDR3 DNA sequence: TGTGCCTGGGGTTCGGGACAGGGGGGTGGCTACACCTTC. The full variable domain, completed using reference TRBV30 and TRBJ1-2, is SQTIHQWPATLVQPVGSPLSLECTVEGTSNPNLYWYRQAAGRGLQLLFYSVGIGQISSEVPQNLSASRPQDRQFILSSKKLLLSDSGFYLCAWGSGQGGGYTFGSGTRLTVV.

The chain employs TRBV30 and TRBJ2-7; D unresolved. Trimming stripped 3 bases from V and 2 bases from J, with 5 bases between. Germline CDR1 is GTSNPN and CDR2 is SVGIG (reference sequence). The CDR3 length is 11 residues. The CDR3 DNA sequence: TGTGCCTGGAGCCTTGCCTACGAGCAGTACTTC. It encodes CAWSLAYEQYF.

This clone was seen just once. The gene calls are TRBV28 and TRBJ2-7, with D possibly being TRBD1 (6 bases). The V gene lost 3 bases and the J gene lost 5 bases, with 11 bases spanning the gap. The germline CDR1 and CDR2 sequences are MDHEN and SYDVKM. The CDR3 totals 13 residues. CDR3: CASSFQGSHEQYF. CDR3 DNA sequence: TGTGCCAGCAGTTTTCAGGGGTCCCACGAGCAGTACTTC.

The chain links TRBV29-1 to TRBJ2-2; D is uncertain. The V end was cut by 6 bases, the J end by 1 base, with 12 bases between. The CDR3 contains 14 residues. Germline V lookup: CDR1 SQVTM, CDR2 ANQGSEA. This CDR3 reads CSVRAHENTGELFF. The DNA of the CDR3 is TGCAGCGTGAGAGCCCACGAGAACACCGGGGAGCTGTTTTTT.

This sequence joins TRBV7-3 and TRBJ2-3; 11 bases align to TRBD2. Germline lookup yields CDR1 SGHTA and CDR2 FQGTGA. Germline trimming cut 1 base from V and 4 bases from J; bases unmatched to any gene: 7. This CDR3 region has 17 residues. CDR3 DNA: TGTGCCAGCAGCTTAAGGCCGACTAGCGGGGTATCAGATACGCAGTATTTT. It specifies CASSLRPTSGVSDTQYF.

The chain carries TRBV9 and TRBJ1-1, with a possible D match to TRBD1 (5 bases). Germline V CDR1 and CDR2: SGDLS, YYNGEE. V shed 4 bases and J shed 1 base, with 11 bases lying between them. The CDR3 runs 14 residues. The CDR3 protein is CASSIRQQNTEAFF. The CDR3 bases are TGTGCCAGCAGCATTCGACAGCAGAACACTGAAGCTTTCTTT.